Here is one TCR beta chain with its context. What it binds is unknown. The CDR3 covers 15 residues. The germline V gene has CDR1 LNHNV and CDR2 YYDKDF (reference sequence). V lost 3 bases, J lost 6 bases, and 17 bases lay in between. The data are from a study of post-analysis software for immune sequencing data. Study context: As for disease course, relapsing-remitting, secondary progressive and progressive-relapsing multiple sclerosis were all included. Study-level results: When patients were compared with controls, five TRBV segments were more frequent, TRBV5-6, TRBV5-1 and TRBV20-1 among them. Patients with multiple sclerosis recorded significantly lower normalized Chao1 diversity than controls, the study found.

cDNA libraries for TCR beta contained unique molecular identifiers. With about 1 to 11 million T cells as the source, some 510,000 cDNA molecules resulted. MiXCR, run by TCRdb on the PCR reads, gives a single entry per CDR3 protein. The table has 750,000 to 950,000 distinct CDR3 sequences, approximately 53% seen once. V is TRBV15 and J is TRBJ1-1, with D maybe TRBD1 (5 bases). The sequence came from a girl aged 10-17 years with multiple sclerosis. Sample: blood. This CDR3 is CATSSDAIGTPEAFF. The CDR3 DNA follows: TGTGCCACCAGCAGCGACGCCATAGGGACCCCTGAAGCTTTCTTT.